The 5 T cell receptor beta chains in this list originate from one sample, sequenced in a study of OX40 agonist ivuxolimab in advanced cancers. TCRdb's copy holds only in-frame clones and misses some; the assay was immunoSEQ multiplex PCR. The sample consists of about 60,000 clones, roughly 86% of them appearing once. Sequenced material: CD4+ or CD8+ T cells sorted from blood, taken in a trial of the OX40 agonist ivuxolimab. The receptors here all came from an adult with an advanced solid tumor such as melanoma, head and neck, liver or kidney cancer.

The chain links TRBV7-6 to TRBJ2-3, with a tentative D call TRBD2 (6 bases). Trimming removed 4 bases from V and 5 bases from J, with 7 bases in between. CDR1 and CDR2 (germline): SGHVS, FNYEAQ. CDR3 size: 12 residues. The CDR3 DNA sequence: TGTGCCAGCAGCTCGGGACTAGATACGCAGTATTTT. It translates to CASSSGLDTQYF.

The rearrangement joins TRBV5-1 to TRBJ1-4; no definite D call. There are 14 residues in the CDR3. V was clipped by 4 bases and J by 4 bases, with 11 bases between them. Germline V gene lookup returns CDR1 SGHRS and CDR2 YFSETQ. CDR3 coding DNA: TGCGCCAGCAGCGCCAGGCCTGGTAATGAAAAACTGTTTTTT. Protein: CASSARPGNEKLFF.

The CDR3 spells CASSLTVNTGELFF. CDR3 coding DNA: TGTGCCAGCAGCCTGACAGTTAACACCGGGGAGCTGTTTTTT. The rearrangement links TRBV7-9 to TRBJ2-2; possibly TRBD1 for D (5 bases). The V gene lost 5 bases and the J gene lost 2 bases, with 9 bases spanning the gap. There are 14 residues in the CDR3. Germline V CDR1 and CDR2: SEHNR, FQNEAQ (reference sequence).

The chain couples TRBV27 to TRBJ2-7; D possibly matches TRBD1 or TRBD2 (5 bases each). The CDR3 consists of 14 residues. With 3 bases removed from V and 2 bases from J, the gap between germline ends came to 11 bases. In germline, CDR1 is MNHEY, CDR2 SMNVEV (reference sequence). CDR3 in DNA: TGTGCCAGCAGTTTTTCGGGGCTCACCTACGAGCAGTACTTC. It encodes CASSFSGLTYEQYF.

This chain connects TRBV10-1 to TRBJ2-2; TRBD1 aligns across 8 bases. The CDR3 loop spans 14 amino acids. Per germline, CDR1 WNHNN and CDR2 SYGVQD (reference sequence). Trimming took 8 bases from V and 5 from J; bases not matched to a gene: 7. The CDR3, as DNA: TGCGCCAGCGGTGGACAGGGATCGACCGGGGAGCTGTTTTTT. Protein product: CASGGQGSTGELFF.